The entry below describes one T cell receptor (beta chain). The antigen it binds to is not known. The input lacks base qualities; no much larger clone sits a single base away. This specimen belongs to a study of a mutant IDH1 vaccine in newly diagnosed glioma (dated by TCRdb to the early 2020s). Background on the whole study: Patients received eight vaccinations in weeks 1, 3, 5, 7, 11, 15, 19 and 23, corresponding to visits V03 through V10. Prior to enrollment, standard therapy consisting of radiotherapy alone, temozolomide alone, or radiochemotherapy with temozolomide had been administered to patients, with the combination being received by most patients. Vaccination was initiated 4-6 weeks after radiotherapy alone, or concurrently with temozolomide cycles in the chemotherapy-containing groups. Longitudinal TCRB deep sequencing was performed for about two dozen treated patients wherever samples were available for exploratory analyses. The roughly 30 treated patients were approximately 60% male and approximately 40% female, with a mean age of about 43 years. Peripheral blood was drawn at six visits: V03 (baseline), V05, V07, V10, V12 and V13.

Receptor libraries were prepared by the immunoSEQ multiplex PCR assay. Following the manufacturer's protocol, the hsTCRB Kit was used to amplify rearranged TCR beta chain sequences. TCRB libraries were sequenced on an Illumina MiSeq. The study's processing was this. Demultiplexing, trimming and gene mapping were performed with the kit vendor's proprietary platform. Entries here come from immuneACCESS through TCRdb and include only in-frame sequences with V and J called. Some clones fail to appear in such tables; in the studies checked, an unresolved V gene covers under half of the shortfall, and the cause of the remainder is unknown. Clone size and V and J calls were adopted from that table, with D and trimming inferred from the DNA. The sample has 35,000 or so clones on record, just under 85% of them singletons. The ten most abundant clones make up roughly 24% of the sample. The time point tag for this specimen amounts to: week 5, during vaccination. Every vaccine dose consisted of 300 ug of a 20-mer mutant IDH1 peptide in Montanide, administered subcutaneously together with topical imiquimod. Newly diagnosed WHO grade 3 or 4 IDH1-mutant astrocytomas showing loss of nuclear ATRX were present in the donors. The samples were drawn from NOA16, a multicentre, single-arm, open-label phase I trial in Germany that tested a mutant IDH1 peptide vaccine in humans for the first time. Genomic DNA for TCRB sequencing was extracted from EDTA blood using the DNeasy Blood and Tissue Kit.

Paper-wide results and their limitations: According to the authors, sample limitations meant that analyses of patient blood samples could not be reproduced. PBMC samples for TCRB deep sequencing were selected based on availability. Immune responses induced by the vaccine were seen in 93.3% of patients across multiple MHC alleles. Pseudoprogression appeared unrelated to alterations in the top peripheral T cell clonotypes detected by TCRB sequencing.

The germline ends are 16 bases apart after V is trimmed by 4 bases and J by 0 bases. Reading from cysteine to phenylalanine, the CDR3 counts 16 amino acids. Left in the record is the CDR3 DNA by itself, 48 bases read in frame from the first base. CDR1 and CDR2 are read off the germline V gene as SGHRS and YFSETQ. The input for sequencing was PBMCs, taken from a glioma patient whose treatment included an IDH1 peptide vaccine. The clonotype originates from a man in his thirties or forties with glioma. The V gene is TRBV5-1 and the J gene is TRBJ1-1, with no reliable assignment of the D segment. The nucleotide sequence reads TGCGCCAGCAGCCCCCGGAGCGACTATATGAACACTGAAGCTTTCTTT. This is translated as CASSPRSDYMNTEAFF.